This T cell receptor (beta chain) was captured in a study of cytomegalovirus exposure and HLA in healthy donors. Looked up from germline, CDR1 is SNHLY and CDR2 is FYNNEI. The CDR3 is 18 amino acids. The V and J ends lost 3 bases and 0 bases, in that order; junction bases with no gene match: 11. Use of 60 Vbeta and 13 Jbeta primers characterized the PCR. The data were produced by immunoSEQ multiplex PCR, yet TCRdb's version contains in-frame clones alone and is incomplete. The sample includes roughly 89,000 clones, around 76% of them seen just once. The sequence derives from a young man in good health and CMV-seropositive. The chain couples TRBV2 to TRBJ2-1; 7 nucleotides agree with TRBD1. Sequencing used PBMCs. CDR3 loop: CASSDGTAVISSYNEQFF. CDR3 coding DNA: TGTGCCAGCAGTGATGGGACAGCAGTAATAAGCTCCTACAATGAGCAGTTCTTC.